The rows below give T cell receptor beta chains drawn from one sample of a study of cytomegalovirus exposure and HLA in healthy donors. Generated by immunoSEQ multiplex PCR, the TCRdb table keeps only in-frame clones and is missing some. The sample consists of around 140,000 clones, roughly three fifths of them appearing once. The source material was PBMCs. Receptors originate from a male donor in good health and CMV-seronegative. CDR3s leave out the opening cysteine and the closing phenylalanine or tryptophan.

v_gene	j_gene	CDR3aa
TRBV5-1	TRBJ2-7	ASSLVAGASPYEQY
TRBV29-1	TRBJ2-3	SVVSREDTQY
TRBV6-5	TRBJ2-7	ASSFRGTDEQY
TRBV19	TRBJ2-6	ASRPGQGAGGANVLT
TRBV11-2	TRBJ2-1	ASSSLAGSEEQF
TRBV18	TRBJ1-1	ASSPRQTNTEAF
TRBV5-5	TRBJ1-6	ASTPVPAGVDSPLH
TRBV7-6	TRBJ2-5	ASSLAGGETQY
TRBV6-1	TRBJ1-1	ASNSDWDTEAF
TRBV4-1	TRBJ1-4	ASSRDRSYNEKLF
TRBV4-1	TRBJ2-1	ASSQGWAVRGEQF
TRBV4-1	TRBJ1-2	ASSQDSQQGSALGYT
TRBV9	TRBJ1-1	ASSAGRGGVTEAF
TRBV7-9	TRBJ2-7	SSTSDLGQGASEQY
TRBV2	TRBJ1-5	ASISGVHQPQH
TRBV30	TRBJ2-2	AWGRRADTGELF
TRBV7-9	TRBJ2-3	SSSLEASGGTSTDTQY
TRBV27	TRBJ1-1	ASSAPGGFGTEAF
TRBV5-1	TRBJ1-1	ASSPVRDTEAF
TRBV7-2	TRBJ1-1	ASSLRGGRHTEAF
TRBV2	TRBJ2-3	ASRLATSTDTQY
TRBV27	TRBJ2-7	ASSSPPYGQAGRYEQY
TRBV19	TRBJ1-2	ASSILGGGYT
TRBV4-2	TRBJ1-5	ASSWALDSTNQPQH
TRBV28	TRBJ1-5	ASTFIGRVINQPQH
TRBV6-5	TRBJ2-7	ASSYGRAVGPYEQY
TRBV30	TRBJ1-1	AWKRGGRTEAF
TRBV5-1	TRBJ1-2	ASSLAGDSAIWGYT
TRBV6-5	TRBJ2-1	ASSSLGSTGYNEQF
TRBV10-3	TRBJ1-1	AISGSSRESRLL
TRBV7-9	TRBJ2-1	ARSFFRGGQDFNEQF
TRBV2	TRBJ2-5	ASSGNRGETQY
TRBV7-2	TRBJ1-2	ASSRGLDGYT
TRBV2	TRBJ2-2	ASSEFGTPGTGELF
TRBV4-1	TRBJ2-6	ASSQDYSSGANVLT
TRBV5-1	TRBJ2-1	ASSLVGQGGYNEQF
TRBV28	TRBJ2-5	ASSSATPGGETQY
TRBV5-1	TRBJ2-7	ASSLAGGAREQY
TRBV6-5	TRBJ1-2	ASSLTDRGCGYT
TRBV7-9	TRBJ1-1	ASSWTQGNTEAF
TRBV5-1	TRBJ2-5	ASSLVRPSEETQY
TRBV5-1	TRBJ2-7	ASRNGGTGGYEQY
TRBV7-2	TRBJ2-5	ASSSLGPGTQY
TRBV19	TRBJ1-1	ASSVRGKSGAEAF
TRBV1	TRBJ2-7	TSSQGPGTSGGGLTYEQY
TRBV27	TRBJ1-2	ASSQEGNYGYT
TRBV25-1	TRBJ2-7	ATPPRTSGSYEQY